This T cell receptor beta chain was sequenced for a study of T cells in Graves' hyperthyroidism and ophthalmopathy. Whole-study context: Sampling of peripheral blood happened at initial diagnosis, prior to any treatment. The study, taken as a whole, reports: Model output signaled ophthalmopathy a median roughly 6 months ahead of onset.

Thyroid ultrasound and orbital computed tomography, with clinical symptoms and serum thyroxine and TRAb, informed diagnoses. Germline loops: CDR1 MNHNS, CDR2 SASEGT. V was pared by 2 bases and J by 6 bases, with 13 bases between. The length of the CDR3 is 15 residues. Concerning this clonotype: Its specificity is not known.

From RNA transcripts, TCR beta CDR3 regions were amplified. HTBI primers were used for first-round RT-PCR of the TCR CDR3. TCRdb recomputed calls from the multiplex PCR reads with MiXCR, one row per CDR3 protein. This sample has 400,000 to 500,000 distinct CDR3 sequences, with over 13% found just once. Sequences were obtained from blood. The chain links TRBV6-1 to TRBJ2-2; a possible D gene is TRBD1 (6 bases). The source is a woman aged 18-35 years with Graves' hyperthyroidism. The chain's CDR3 is CASSENWGRAGELFF. The CDR3, as DNA: TGTGCCAGCAGTGAAAACTGGGGGCGGGCCGGGGAGCTGTTTTTT.